Below, 4 T cell receptor beta chains from the same sample are listed, as sequenced in a study of identical twins. TCRdb reprocessed the 5' RACE reads via MiXCR and lists one record per CDR3 protein. The sample records under 1 million distinct CDR3 sequences, roughly an eighth being singletons. This same sample was also part of a study on yellow fever vaccine responses in identical twins.

The sequencing input was PBMCs. These receptors originate from a woman younger than 35 in good health.

In this sample, this clonotype turned up a few times. The chain links TRBV9 to TRBJ2-2; 8 nucleotides agree with TRBD1. CDR3 length: 15 amino acids. V was clipped by 3 bases and J by 8 bases; unmatched bases: 9. The germline CDR1 and CDR2 sequences are SGDLS and YYNGEE. The CDR3 reads CASSGRGQGPGELFF. In DNA form, the CDR3 reads TGTGCCAGCAGCGGCCGAGGACAGGGACCTGGGGAGCTGTTTTTT.

The V call is TRBV6-1, the J call TRBJ1-6; D may be TRBD1 (5 bases). Trimming removed 6 bases from V and 10 bases from J, with 7 bases in between. Germline lookup yields CDR1 MNHNS and CDR2 SASEGT. The CDR3 runs to 11 residues. The CDR3 loop reads CASRGESPLHF. CDR3 sequence (DNA): TGTGCCAGCAGGGGGGAATCACCCCTCCACTTT.

The table lists this clonotype with many counts. The chain uses TRBV5-1 and TRBJ2-2; the match to TRBD2 covers 7 bases. Trimming at V came to 0 bases and at J to 5 bases, leaving 4 bases not matched to a gene. This CDR3 comprises 15 residues. CDR1 SGHRS and CDR2 YFSETQ come from the germline V gene. Here the CDR3 DNA reads TGCGCCAGCAGCTTGGGCGGGAGTGGTACCGGGGAGCTGTTTTTT. This gives the protein CASSLGGSGTGELFF.

The table lists this clonotype with many counts. This chain uses TRBV3-1 with TRBJ1-5, with D unclear. With 1 base removed from V and 0 bases from J, the gap between germline ends came to 4 bases. The CDR3 contains 14 residues. Looked up from germline, CDR1 is LGHDT and CDR2 is YNNKEL (reference sequence). The CDR3 bases are TGTGCCAGCAGCCAAGGACATAGCAATCAGCCCCAGCATTTT. It is translated as CASSQGHSNQPQHF.